A single sample is the source of the 25 T cell receptor beta chains below, sequenced in a study of T cell changes during pregnancy in multiple sclerosis. TCRdb keeps only in-frame clones here, not all; method: immunoSEQ multiplex PCR. The top ten hold about 0.93% of the sample, which has 95,000 to 110,000 clones, about 91% seen once. The sample here was peripheral blood, taken after pregnancy. The receptors come from a female donor with multiple sclerosis, enrolled in a pregnancy study.

The chain couples TRBV5-4 to TRBJ2-1, with 12 bases aligning to TRBD2. From germline, CDR1 is SGHNT and CDR2 YYREEE (reference sequence). The trim removed 6 bases at V and 4 bases at J, leaving 8 bases unmatched. This CDR3 has 16 residues. The CDR3 protein is CASTPTSGGPYNEQFF. The CDR3 coding sequence is TGTGCCAGCACCCCGACTAGCGGGGGACCTTACAATGAGCAGTTCTTC.

The V and J genes are TRBV28 and TRBJ1-5; 9 nucleotides align to TRBD1. Germline CDR1 reads MDHEN; CDR2 reads SYDVKM. The J segment lost 5 bases and the V segment lost 5 bases, leaving 7 bases of the junction unmatched. The CDR3 runs to 15 residues. This chain's CDR3 is CASSAPGQGDQPQHF. DNA of the CDR3: TGTGCCAGCAGTGCACCGGGACAGGGCGATCAGCCCCAGCATTTT. Full variable domain (remainder filled in from reference TRBV28 and TRBJ1-5): DVKVTQSSRYLVKRTGEKVFLECVQDMDHENMFWYRQDPGLGLRLIYFSYDVKMKEKGDIPEGYSVSREKKERFSLILESASTNQTSMYLCASSAPGQGDQPQHFGDGTRLSIL.

J is TRBJ2-1 and V is TRBV18; D perhaps matches TRBD1 (6 bases). The CDR3 length is 15 residues. Germline assignment: CDR1 KGHSH and CDR2 LQKENI. With 4 bases removed from V and 0 bases from J, the gap between germline ends came to 10 bases. CDR3: CASSLRDISYNEQFF. In DNA form, the CDR3 reads TGTGCCAGCTCACTAAGGGACATCTCCTACAATGAGCAGTTCTTC.

The chain has TRBV14 and TRBJ2-7; TRBD1 is a possible D gene (6 bases). CDR1 and CDR2 (germline): SGHDN, FVKESK. CDR3 length: 14 amino acids. V dropped 5 bases and J dropped 7 bases, with 18 bases sitting between them. CDR3 nucleotides: TGTGCCAGCAGCTTTCCGGGACAAAAAGAGGAGCAGTACTTC. This gives the protein CASSFPGQKEEQYF. Drawing the rest from reference TRBV14 and TRBJ2-7, the complete variable domain is EAGVTQFPSHSVIEKGQTVTLRCDPISGHDNLYWYRRVMGKEIKFLLHFVKESKQDESGMPNNRFLAERTGGTYSTLKVQPAELEDSGVYFCASSFPGQKEEQYFGPGTRLTVT.

The chain carries TRBV5-1 and TRBJ1-1; TRBD1 matches 9 bases. Germline V gives CDR1 SGHRS, CDR2 YFSETQ. There are 16 residues in the CDR3. Trimming removed 1 base from V and 0 bases from J; junction bases left unmatched: 4. The CDR3 here is CASSLYGTGLNTEAFF. The CDR3 DNA sequence: TGCGCCAGCAGCTTGTACGGGACAGGGTTGAACACTGAAGCTTTCTTT.

A single count supports this clone. The genes are TRBV5-1 and TRBJ1-3, with 8 bases identical to TRBD1. Looked up from germline, CDR1 is SGHRS and CDR2 is YFSETQ. The CDR3 consists of 18 residues. The V segment lost 4 bases and the J segment 0 bases; nucleotides outside the gene matches: 12. CDR3: CASSPTPGQALSGNTIYF. CDR3 sequence (DNA): TGCGCCAGCAGCCCCACTCCGGGACAGGCCCTCTCTGGAAACACCATATATTTT.

The chain combines TRBV5-1 with TRBJ2-7, with D maybe TRBD1 (6 bases). From germline, CDR1 is SGHRS and CDR2 YFSETQ. This CDR3 is built from 16 residues. Trimming took off 0 bases at V and 5 bases at J, with 18 bases between the two ends. The CDR3 DNA sequence: TGCGCCAGCAGCTTGGCCTTAGGGGGTACCCGGCACGAGCAGTACTTC. Residues: CASSLALGGTRHEQYF. The full variable domain, its missing parts supplied by reference TRBV5-1 and TRBJ2-7, is KAGVTQTPRYLIKTRGQQVTLSCSPISGHRSVSWYQQTPGQGLQFLFEYFSETQRNKGNFPGRFSGRQFSNSRSEMNVSTLELGDSALYLCASSLALGGTRHEQYFGPGTRLTVT.

This chain connects TRBV9 to TRBJ2-7; TRBD1 is a possible D gene (5 bases). Germline-derived CDR1 and CDR2 are SGDLS and YYNGEE. V was clipped by 0 bases and J by 0 bases, with 13 bases between them. CDR3 length equals 16 residues. As DNA, the CDR3 is TGTGCCAGCAGCGTAGACCCAGGGTTGAGCTCCTACGAGCAGTACTTC. Translation: CASSVDPGLSSYEQYF.

CDR3 in amino acids: CASSFLQGAREKLFF. Here the CDR3 DNA reads TGTGCCAGCAGCTTCTTACAGGGGGCCCGGGAAAAACTGTTTTTT. The chain carries TRBV7-2 and TRBJ1-4, with 9 bases that match TRBD1. V shed 3 bases, J shed 8 bases, and the junction held 7 bases outside the gene matches. The CDR3 is 15 residues long. Germline V CDR1 and CDR2: SGHTA, FQGNSA.

The V gene is TRBV7-3, the J gene TRBJ2-1; the match to TRBD2 covers 7 bases. The J segment lost 5 bases and the V segment lost 4 bases, leaving 14 bases of the junction unmatched. There are 17 residues in the CDR3. Germline assignment: CDR1 SGHTA and CDR2 FQGTGA. In DNA form, the CDR3 reads TGTGCCAGCAGCTGGGGGAGGGGTACGGTTTGGGACAATGAGCAGTTCTTC. It specifies CASSWGRGTVWDNEQFF.

V and J are TRBV15 and TRBJ2-5; D may be TRBD1 (6 bases). CDR3 size: 19 residues. The V end was cut by 1 base, the J end by 5 bases, with 26 bases between. Per the germline V gene, CDR1 is LNHNV and CDR2 is YYDKDF (reference sequence). The CDR3 region has the DNA TGTGCCACCAGCAGAGGGCCTAGTTTACCTGGACAGTTACGGGAGACCCAGTACTTC. It codes for CATSRGPSLPGQLRETQYF.

The rearrangement uses TRBV28 and TRBJ1-5; 7 positions match TRBD1. This CDR3 spans 14 amino acids. Germline V gene sequence: CDR1 MDHEN, CDR2 SYDVKM. Trimming removed 3 bases from V and 5 bases from J; junction bases left unmatched: 4. This chain's CDR3 is CASSFGTAYQPQHF. The CDR3 DNA reads as TGTGCCAGCAGTTTCGGGACAGCTTATCAGCCCCAGCATTTT. Combining the CDR3 with reference TRBV28 and TRBJ1-5 gives the whole variable domain DVKVTQSSRYLVKRTGEKVFLECVQDMDHENMFWYRQDPGLGLRLIYFSYDVKMKEKGDIPEGYSVSREKKERFSLILESASTNQTSMYLCASSFGTAYQPQHFGDGTRLSIL.

This chain links TRBV29-1 with TRBJ1-2, with D possibly being TRBD1 (5 bases). This CDR3 region has 18 residues. V was shortened by 0 bases and J by 2 bases, with 22 bases between the two germline ends. Germline CDR1 SQVTM, CDR2 ANQGSEA. As DNA, the CDR3 is TGCAGCGTTGAAGATCGGTCAGGGAGGGTTGCCCAGAACTATGGCTACACCTTC. Its protein product is CSVEDRSGRVAQNYGYTF.

The chain is built from TRBV11-2 and TRBJ1-1; D gene ambiguous. CDR1 and CDR2 (germline): SGHAT, FQNNGV. The ends were cut back, 2 bases at V and 3 bases at J, with 7 bases in the middle. The CDR3 loop spans 13 amino acids. The CDR3 here is CASSLLRDTEAFF. The CDR3 DNA sequence: TGTGCCAGCAGCTTACTACGGGACACTGAAGCTTTCTTT.

The CDR3 bases are TGCGCCAGCAGCCTCTACAGGGGGACTGAAGCTTTCTTT. The encoded protein is CASSLYRGTEAFF. The chain is built from TRBV4-3 and TRBJ1-1; 8 bases are a match to TRBD1. CDR3 size: 13 residues. Germline V gene lookup returns CDR1 LGHNA and CDR2 YSLEER. The ends lost 4 bases at V and 5 bases at J; junction bases unmatched: 3.

V and J are TRBV5-1 and TRBJ1-1, with TRBD1 matching over 8 bases. CDR1 SGHRS and CDR2 YFSETQ come from the germline V gene. The CDR3 length is 16 residues. V trimming: 1 base; J trimming: 1 base; junction bases outside the gene matches: 6. The CDR3 nucleotides read TGCGCCAGCAGCTTGTTGGGACAGGATCGGAACACTGAAGCTTTCTTT. Protein product: CASSLLGQDRNTEAFF.

V and J are TRBV11-2 and TRBJ2-7; 8 bases align to TRBD2. Unmatched junction bases numbered 2, after V lost 3 bases and J lost 4 bases. CDR1 and CDR2 from the germline V gene are SGHAT and FQNNGV. The CDR3 runs 13 residues. The CDR3 loop is CASSFSGGYEQYF. DNA of the CDR3: TGTGCCAGCAGCTTCTCGGGAGGGTACGAGCAGTACTTC.

The chain links TRBV28 to TRBJ2-1; TRBD2 aligns across 16 bases. Trimming removed 2 bases from V and 7 bases from J; junction bases left unmatched: 2. The CDR3 runs 16 residues. The V gene's germline CDR1 is MDHEN and CDR2 SYDVKM. CDR3 DNA: TGTGCCAGCAGTTTAGGGACTAGCGGGAGGGTGAATGAGCAGTTCTTC. The encoded protein is CASSLGTSGRVNEQFF.

The gene calls are TRBV28 and TRBJ1-4; D gene unclear. CDR3 length: 15 amino acids. Germline V lookup: CDR1 MDHEN, CDR2 SYDVKM. Trimming shortened V by 2 bases and J by 0 bases, and 7 bases separated the two germline ends. The CDR3 sequence is CASSLRAATNEKLFF. The DNA of the CDR3 is TGTGCCAGCAGTTTACGTGCGGCAACTAATGAAAAACTGTTTTTT. The complete variable domain, with remaining parts taken from reference TRBV28 and TRBJ1-4, reads DVKVTQSSRYLVKRTGEKVFLECVQDMDHENMFWYRQDPGLGLRLIYFSYDVKMKEKGDIPEGYSVSREKKERFSLILESASTNQTSMYLCASSLRAATNEKLFFGSGTQLSVL.

In nucleotides, the CDR3 is TGTGCCAGCAGCTACGACAGGGGAATTAACACTGAAGCTTTCTTT. It yields the protein CASSYDRGINTEAFF. The genes are TRBV7-9 and TRBJ1-1, with TRBD1 identical over 8 bases. Germline loops: CDR1 SEHNR, CDR2 FQNEAQ (reference sequence). V shed 4 bases and J 2 bases; nucleotides not matched to a gene: 6. The CDR3 is 15 amino acids. The full variable domain, with the rest looked up from reference TRBV7-9 and TRBJ1-1, is DTGVSQNPRHKITKRGQNVTFRCDPISEHNRLYWYRQTLGQGPEFLTYFQNEAQLEKSRLLSDRFSAERPKGSFSTLEIQRTEQGDSAMYLCASSYDRGINTEAFFGQGTRLTVV.

V is TRBV6-4 and J is TRBJ2-3, with 9 bases identical to TRBD1. The junction had 6 bases not matched to a gene; V was cut back by 5 bases and J by 3 bases. The CDR3 runs to 15 residues. The germline gives CDR1 MRHNA, CDR2 SNTAGT. DNA of the CDR3: TGTGCCAGCAGTAGGGACAGGGCGTCTACAGATACGCAGTATTTT. Amino acids: CASSRDRASTDTQYF.

The chain uses TRBV29-1 and TRBJ2-1; tentative D call: TRBD1 (6 bases). This CDR3 is built from 16 residues. Trimming stripped 0 bases from V and 2 bases from J, with 14 bases between. The V gene's germline CDR1 is SQVTM and CDR2 ANQGSEA. CDR3 in DNA: TGCAGCGTTGAAGACCCCGGGCAGGGGACCTACAATGAGCAGTTCTTC. Its translation is CSVEDPGQGTYNEQFF.

This chain uses TRBV5-1 with TRBJ1-2, with 7 nucleotides matching TRBD1. Germline values: CDR1 SGHRS, CDR2 YFSETQ. V shed 5 bases, J shed 8 bases, and the junction held 12 bases outside the gene matches. The CDR3 contains 14 residues. Here the CDR3 reads CASRSGQATGGYTF. The CDR3 region has the DNA TGCGCCAGCAGATCAGGACAGGCTACGGGCGGCTACACCTTC.

The chain is built from TRBV6-1 and TRBJ1-4; 9 bases align to TRBD1. Germline values: CDR1 MNHNS, CDR2 SASEGT. This CDR3 is 13 amino acids long. J gave up 8 bases and V 6 bases, and 4 bases lay outside the gene matches. The CDR3 loop reads CASRTGGGEKLFF. CDR3 nucleotide sequence: TGTGCCAGCAGGACAGGGGGTGGGGAAAAACTGTTTTTT.

This rearrangement joins TRBV18 to TRBJ2-7; 8 positions agree with TRBD2. Germline lookup yields CDR1 KGHSH and CDR2 LQKENI. CDR3 size: 13 residues. V was clipped by 3 bases and J by 3 bases; unmatched bases: 1. This chain's CDR3 is CASSPGTSYEQYF. For the CDR3, the DNA is TGTGCCAGCTCACCTGGGACTAGCTACGAGCAGTACTTC.